This T cell receptor beta chain was sequenced during a study of T cell responses to AZD1222 COVID-19 vaccine. Study outcomes and limitations: Per reports, nearly half of all spike-specific TCRs target regions that are unmutated in variants. Females made up more of the donors, who were largely white British, and clonal diversity may have come out too low.

Produced via immunoSEQ multiplex PCR; TCRdb's table is partial and in-frame only. The sample carries 150,000 to 200,000 clones, 91% recorded once. Germline values: CDR1 MNHEY, CDR2 SMNVEV (reference sequence). The ends were cut back, 5 bases at V and 4 bases at J, with 16 bases in the middle. The CDR3 is made up of 15 amino acids. Notes on this clone: The antigen is not known.

The sample here was peripheral blood, taken on day 0 of AZD1222 vaccination. This chain connects TRBV27 to TRBJ2-3, with D perhaps TRBD2 (5 bases). This clonotype was obtained from an adult in good health. CDR3 sequence reads: CASSAPPGMADTQYF. DNA of the CDR3: TGTGCCAGCAGTGCCCCCCCGGGAATGGCAGATACGCAGTATTTT.